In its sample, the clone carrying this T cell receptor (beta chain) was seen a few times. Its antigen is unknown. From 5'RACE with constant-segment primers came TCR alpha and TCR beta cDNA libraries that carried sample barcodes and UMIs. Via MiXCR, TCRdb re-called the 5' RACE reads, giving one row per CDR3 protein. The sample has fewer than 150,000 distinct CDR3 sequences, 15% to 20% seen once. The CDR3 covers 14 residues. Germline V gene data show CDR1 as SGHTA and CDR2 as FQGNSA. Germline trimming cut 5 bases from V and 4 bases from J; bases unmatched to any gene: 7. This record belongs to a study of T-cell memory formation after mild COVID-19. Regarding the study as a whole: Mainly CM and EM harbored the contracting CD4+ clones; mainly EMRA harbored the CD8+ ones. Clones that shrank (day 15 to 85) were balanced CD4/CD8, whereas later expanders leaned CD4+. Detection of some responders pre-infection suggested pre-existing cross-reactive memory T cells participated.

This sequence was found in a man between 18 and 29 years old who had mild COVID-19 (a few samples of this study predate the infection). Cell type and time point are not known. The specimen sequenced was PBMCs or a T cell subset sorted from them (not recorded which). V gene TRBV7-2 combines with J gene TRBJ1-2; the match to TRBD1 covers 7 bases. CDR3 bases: TGTGCCAGCAGCCCCGGGACAGAACTCTATGGCTACACCTTC. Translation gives CASSPGTELYGYTF.